This TCR beta chain was captured by sequencing in a study of T cells in Graves' hyperthyroidism and ophthalmopathy. General study findings and limits: In the blood, most expanded thyroid clonotypes above 0.001 appeared as well. Ophthalmopathy was predicted by the model a median of about 6.5 months ahead of onset.

This clonotype has at least ten counts. The antigen is unknown. V gave up 0 bases and J gave up 7 bases; unmatched junction bases: 4. CDR1 is MNHNY and CDR2 is SVGAGI in the germline V gene (reference sequence). There are 15 residues in the CDR3. Authors of the study amplified TCR beta CDR3 regions from RNA transcripts. A set of HTBI primers served as the primers for a first-round RT-PCR of the TCR CDR3. One entry per CDR3 protein, called by TCRdb with MiXCR from the multiplex PCR reads. The table records hundreds of thousands of distinct CDR3 sequences, about a sixth of them present only once. The chain links TRBV6-6 to TRBJ2-1; 9 bases align to TRBD2. Sequencing input: blood. This TCR was sampled from a woman in her late teens or twenties with Graves' hyperthyroidism. The CDR3: CASSYSLAGSNEQFF. The CDR3 DNA follows: TGTGCCAGCAGTTACTCGCTAGCGGGGTCTAATGAGCAGTTCTTC.